These 24 T cell receptor beta chains originate from one sample sequenced in a study of blood T cell repertoires in COVID-19. The table came from immunoSEQ multiplex PCR; TCRdb's copy has only in-frame clones and leaves some out. There are tens of thousands of clones in the sample; about four fifths occur only once, and about 44% lies in the top ten. Sequencing input: peripheral blood. The receptors shown here come from a woman of 80 years or more with active or convalescent COVID-19.

V gene TRBV28 combines with J gene TRBJ1-2; D may be TRBD1 (6 bases). The CDR3 contains 12 residues. V shed 6 bases and J shed 2 bases, with 7 bases lying between them. Germline V gene sequence: CDR1 MDHEN, CDR2 SYDVKM. For the CDR3, the DNA is TGTGCCAGCAGGGGGGCCAACTATGGCTACACCTTC. Its translation: CASRGANYGYTF.

This clone was recorded a few times. The gene calls are TRBV30 and TRBJ1-1; weak D call: TRBD1 (5 bases). The germline gives CDR1 GTSNPN, CDR2 SVGIG (reference sequence). This CDR3 comprises 13 residues. Trimming took off 1 base at V and 1 base at J, with 7 bases between the two ends. The CDR3 loop reads CAWSGQPNTEAFF. The CDR3 DNA reads as TGTGCCTGGAGTGGACAGCCGAACACTGAAGCTTTCTTT.

This chain connects TRBV11-2 to TRBJ1-4, with 9 bases aligning to TRBD1. Germline CDR1 and CDR2: SGHAT and FQNNGV. Germline trimming cut 1 base from V and 8 bases from J; bases unmatched to any gene: 5. The CDR3 runs 15 residues. Here the CDR3 reads CASSLAAGQGEKLFF. In nucleotides, the CDR3 is TGTGCCAGCAGCTTAGCGGCGGGACAGGGCGAAAAACTGTTTTTT.

The rearrangement uses TRBV3-1 (or the pseudogene TRBV3-2) and TRBJ2-1, with TRBD2 matching 11 bases. After removal of 1 base from V and 7 bases from J, the junction contained 15 bases not matched to a gene. This CDR3 is built from 19 residues. CDR1 and CDR2 (germline): LGHDT, YNNKEL (reference sequence). CDR3 sequence reads: CASSQVGTSGSRVRNEQFF. The CDR3 DNA sequence: TGTGCCAGCAGCCAAGTCGGTACTAGCGGGAGCAGGGTGAGAAATGAGCAGTTCTTC.

The chain joins TRBV20-1 to TRBJ2-7, with 9 bases that match TRBD1. This CDR3 region has 13 residues. In germline, CDR1 is DFQATT, CDR2 SNEGSKA (reference sequence). V shed 3 bases, J shed 6 bases, and the junction held 6 bases outside the gene matches. The CDR3 reads CSASAGTGTEQYF. The DNA of the CDR3 is TGCAGTGCTAGTGCCGGGACAGGGACCGAGCAGTACTTC.

This clone was recorded a few times. The V gene is TRBV2, the J gene TRBJ2-1; D ambiguous. Germline V lookup: CDR1 SNHLY, CDR2 FYNNEI. The CDR3 loop spans 16 amino acids. Trimming cost V 4 bases and J 2 bases, with 15 bases left between them. The CDR3 loop is CASSGPRLEAYNEQFF. The CDR3 DNA reads TGTGCCAGCAGTGGACCAAGACTGGAAGCCTACAATGAGCAGTTCTTC.

The gene calls are TRBV27 and TRBJ1-6; the D is unclear. Germline V gives CDR1 MNHEY, CDR2 SMNVEV (reference sequence). The V gene lost 3 bases and the J gene lost 6 bases, with 3 bases spanning the gap. CDR3 length: 12 residues. The CDR3 DNA follows: TGTGCCAGCAGTTTCAGTAATTCACCCCTCCACTTT. Its translation is CASSFSNSPLHF.

A note on this clone: At the DNA level, this CDR3 is encoded by other sequences in the same sample as well. The chain has TRBV7-3 and TRBJ2-1, with 11 bases matching TRBD2. Unmatched junction bases numbered 4, after V lost 6 bases and J lost 3 bases. Germline lookup yields CDR1 SGHTA and CDR2 FQGTGA. CDR3 length: 15 residues. The CDR3 DNA reads as TGTGCCAGCAGTCCCGGGACTAGCGGCTACAATGAGCAGTTCTTC. This translates into CASSPGTSGYNEQFF.

This rearrangement joins TRBV10-2 to TRBJ1-4; 9 bases match TRBD1. This CDR3 spans 14 amino acids. Losses at the gene ends were 6 bases for V and 7 bases for J; bases not matched to a gene: 6. Germline-derived CDR1 and CDR2 are WSHSY and SAAADI. CDR3 protein: CASRRDRDGEKLFF. Written as DNA, the CDR3 is TGCGCCAGCAGACGGGACAGGGACGGTGAAAAACTGTTTTTT.

The chain carries TRBV15 and TRBJ1-1; TRBD1 matches 8 bases. V dropped 9 bases and J dropped 5; count of bases not matched to a gene: 8. This CDR3 is built from 13 residues. Germline V gene sequence: CDR1 LNHNV, CDR2 YYDKDF (reference sequence). CDR3 sequence reads: CATRQGRGTEAFF. CDR3 coding DNA: TGTGCCACTAGACAGGGGCGCGGGACTGAAGCTTTCTTT.

The CDR3 nucleotides are TGTGCCAGCAGTTCGAATAGGATGAGGAAACTGTTTTTT. Protein product: CASSSNRMRKLFF. The gene calls are TRBV28 and TRBJ1-4; no firm D call. The V gene lost 4 bases and the J gene lost 11 bases, with 14 bases spanning the gap. Per germline, CDR1 MDHEN and CDR2 SYDVKM. The CDR3 contains 13 residues.

This chain links TRBV5-1 with TRBJ2-3; D is perhaps TRBD2 (7 bases). The germline gives CDR1 SGHRS, CDR2 YFSETQ. Trimming removed 2 bases at V and 2 bases at J, with 12 bases between. CDR3 length equals 15 residues. Here the CDR3 reads CASSFWEGVTDTQYF. The CDR3 DNA sequence: TGCGCCAGCAGCTTTTGGGAGGGGGTCACAGATACGCAGTATTTT.

The genes are TRBV5-4 and TRBJ2-1, with 8 nucleotides matching TRBD2. This CDR3 has 15 residues. Germline V lookup: CDR1 SGHNT, CDR2 YYREEE (reference sequence). The J segment lost 8 bases and the V segment lost 2 bases, leaving 9 bases of the junction unmatched. The CDR3 DNA reads as TGTGCCAGCAGCTTAGGAGCGGGAGCCCCTCATGAGCAGTTCTTC. This translates into CASSLGAGAPHEQFF.

The chain joins TRBV4-2 to TRBJ1-5; perhaps TRBD1 as D (5 bases). V was clipped by 1 base and J by 6 bases, with 10 bases between them. This CDR3 contains 14 residues. CDR1 is LGHNA and CDR2 is YNFKEQ in the germline V gene. The CDR3 coding sequence is TGTGCCAGCAGCCAAGGGAGCGGGGCTCAGCCCCAGCATTTT. Translated: CASSQGSGAQPQHF.

The V gene is TRBV18, the J gene TRBJ1-2; 9 bases line up with TRBD1. V lost 3 bases to trimming and J lost 8 bases; unmatched junction nucleotides: 4. Germline CDR1 is KGHSH and CDR2 is LQKENI. CDR3 length equals 13 residues. The CDR3 loop is CASSPDRGQGYTF. CDR3 DNA: TGTGCCAGCTCACCGGACAGGGGTCAGGGCTACACCTTC.

This rearrangement joins TRBV5-1 to TRBJ1-2; 12 bases line up with TRBD1. The CDR3 loop spans 13 amino acids. V lost 4 bases and J lost 7; bases outside the gene matches: 2. Germline V gives CDR1 SGHRS, CDR2 YFSETQ. The CDR3 protein is CASSRDRGPGYTF. In nucleotides, the CDR3 is TGCGCCAGCAGCAGGGACAGGGGGCCTGGCTACACCTTC.

V gene TRBV28 combines with J gene TRBJ2-3; 8 bases match TRBD2. The germline V gene has CDR1 MDHEN and CDR2 SYDVKM. Trimming took 2 bases from V and 0 from J; bases not matched to a gene: 7. The length of the CDR3 is 17 residues. The CDR3 spells CASSLDLSGTSTDTQYF. The CDR3 DNA sequence: TGTGCCAGCAGTTTAGACCTTAGCGGGACTAGCACAGATACGCAGTATTTT.

The chain employs TRBV7-9 and TRBJ2-1; 7 bases map to TRBD2. The CDR3 runs to 12 residues. The V gene's germline CDR1 is SEHNR and CDR2 FQNEAQ (reference sequence). With 5 bases clipped from V and 8 bases from J, the junction kept 3 bases outside the gene matches. DNA for the CDR3: TGTGCCAGCAGCCTGACTAGCTATGAGCAGTTCTTC. Translated: CASSLTSYEQFF.

The chain recombines TRBV28 with TRBJ1-5; TRBD1 aligns across 11 bases. The CDR3 spans 15 residues. The germline V gene encodes CDR1 MDHEN and CDR2 SYDVKM. V lost 6 bases, J lost 9 bases, and 10 bases stayed unmatched. The CDR3 loop reads CASSSGTGGFVPQHF. The CDR3 DNA reads as TGTGCCAGCAGCTCGGGGACAGGGGGGTTTGTGCCCCAGCATTTT.

This clone was seen a few times. This chain uses TRBV6-5 with TRBJ1-4, with 12 nucleotides matching TRBD1. The ends lost 6 bases at V and 8 bases at J; junction bases unmatched: 7. This CDR3 comprises 15 residues. Germline V lookup: CDR1 MNHEY, CDR2 SVGAGI. The CDR3 coding sequence is TGTGCCAGCAGCCCCACCGGGACAGGGGGCGAAAAACTGTTTTTT. Encoded protein: CASSPTGTGGEKLFF.

This clone has at least ten counts. The CDR3 loop reads CASSLIVREQFF. In DNA form, the CDR3 reads TGTGCCAGCAGCTTAATAGTCCGTGAGCAGTTCTTC. This chain uses TRBV7-2 with TRBJ2-1; D ambiguous. Looked up from germline, CDR1 is SGHTA and CDR2 is FQGNSA. The CDR3 has 12 residues. V was cut by 2 bases and J by 9 bases, with 8 bases left in between. The entire variable domain, with the rest obtained from reference TRBV7-2 and TRBJ2-1, is as follows: GAGVSQSPSNKVTEKGKDVELRCDPISGHTALYWYRQSLGQGLEFLIYFQGNSAPDKSGLPSDRFSAERTGGSVSTLTIQRTQQEDSAVYLCASSLIVREQFFGPGTRLTVL.

J is TRBJ2-5 and V is TRBV27; 14 nucleotides align to TRBD2. The CDR3 contains 15 residues. CDR1 is MNHEY, CDR2 SMNVEV, per germline (reference sequence). J gave up 5 bases and V 4 bases, and 3 bases lay outside the gene matches. The CDR3 DNA sequence: TGTGCCAGCAGTTCGGGACTAGCGGGAGCGGAGACCCAGTACTTC. This encodes CASSSGLAGAETQYF.

The genes are TRBV28 and TRBJ2-7, with D possibly being TRBD2 (5 bases). Germline-derived CDR1 and CDR2 are MDHEN and SYDVKM. The CDR3 is made up of 15 amino acids. V was shortened by 6 bases and J by 0 bases, with 15 bases between the two germline ends. In nucleotides, the CDR3 is TGTGCCAGCAGAAACTCCGGGATAGCCTCCTACGAGCAGTACTTC. The encoded protein is CASRNSGIASYEQYF.

The V call is TRBV14, the J call TRBJ1-1, with unresolved D. The CDR3 extends over 12 amino acids. Germline V lookup: CDR1 SGHDN, CDR2 FVKESK. V was clipped by 3 bases and J by 9 bases, with 11 bases between them. The CDR3 spells CASSQEQYQAFF. CDR3 DNA: TGTGCCAGCAGCCAGGAACAGTACCAAGCTTTCTTT.